This TCR beta chain was captured in a study of Ad26.COV2.S vaccination and SARS-CoV-2 variants. Turning to the study itself: Donor had been placed in the Ad26.COV2.S arm of the COV1001 trial. Intramuscular Ad26.COV2.S doses were given once or twice, 56 days apart.

Assay used: immunoSEQ multiplex PCR; TCRdb lists only in-frame clones, some missing. The sample holds 380,000 or so clones; about four fifths are singletons and the top ten take around 7%. This sample's treatment: around 19 received Ad26.COV2.S at low or high dose, single or two shots; 5 received placebo; per-sample allocation not given. After the first vaccine or placebo injection, samples were drawn on day 63. The study, taken as a whole, reports: It is possible that the TCR breadth and depth analyses underestimated the total T cell responses.

In regard to this clone: Its specificity is not known.

The TCR sequence derives from a person between 18 and 60 years old who received the Ad26.COV2.S COVID-19 vaccine or a placebo. The specimen was peripheral blood, collected in a trial of Ad26.COV2.S vaccine versus placebo.

In DNA, the CDR3 is TGTGCCAGCAGTTCCTCACTAGCGGCTTACAATGAGCAGTTCTTC. Its translation is CASSSSLAAYNEQFF. V usage is TRBV21-1 and J usage is TRBJ2-1; the table's D call TRBD2 went unverified against the DNA. TRBV21-1 is shown as a pseudogene. CDR3 size: 15 residues.